Listed here is a single TCR beta chain. This sample was taken from a study of blood T cell repertoires in COVID-19. Study information: The origin of the acute and convalescent COVID-19 samples was the United States, Italy and Spain.

Germline V lookup: CDR1 SGDLS, CDR2 YYNGEE. The CDR3 length is 13 residues. V was clipped by 3 bases and J by 3 bases; unmatched bases: 1. In the original workflow: Reference gene primer amplification in the assay estimated nucleated cell counts. The repertoire was sequenced with immunoSEQ multiplex PCR; TCRdb's copy has only in-frame clones and lacks some. That table is the source of V, J and clone size, and D and trimming were worked out from the DNA. The table lists about 24,000 clones, around 86% of them singletons. The rearrangement joins TRBV9 to TRBJ1-2, with 8 positions matching TRBD1. This sequence was found in a human donor with active COVID-19. The donor label of this sample is uncertain. Sequencing input: peripheral blood. DNA for the CDR3: TGTGCCAGCAGCGGACAGGGGTACTATGGCTACACCTTC. Its translation is CASSGQGYYGYTF.